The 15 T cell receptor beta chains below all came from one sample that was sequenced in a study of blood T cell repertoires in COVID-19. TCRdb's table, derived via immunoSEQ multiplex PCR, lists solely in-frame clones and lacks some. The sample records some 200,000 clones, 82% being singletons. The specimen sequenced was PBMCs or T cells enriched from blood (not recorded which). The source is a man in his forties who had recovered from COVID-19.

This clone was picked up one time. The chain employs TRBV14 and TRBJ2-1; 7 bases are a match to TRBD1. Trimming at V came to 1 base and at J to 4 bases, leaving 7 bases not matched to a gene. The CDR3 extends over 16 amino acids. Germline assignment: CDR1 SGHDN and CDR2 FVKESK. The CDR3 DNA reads TGTGCCAGCAGCCAAGCCCACAGGGGACCTTACAATGAGCAGTTCTTC. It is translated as CASSQAHRGPYNEQFF.

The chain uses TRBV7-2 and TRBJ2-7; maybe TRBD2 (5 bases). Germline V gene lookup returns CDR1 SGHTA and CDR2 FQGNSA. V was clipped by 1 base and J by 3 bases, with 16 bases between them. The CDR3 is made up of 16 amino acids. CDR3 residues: CASSLGIGEPDYEQYF. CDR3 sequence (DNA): TGTGCCAGCAGCTTAGGGATCGGGGAGCCAGACTACGAGCAGTACTTC.

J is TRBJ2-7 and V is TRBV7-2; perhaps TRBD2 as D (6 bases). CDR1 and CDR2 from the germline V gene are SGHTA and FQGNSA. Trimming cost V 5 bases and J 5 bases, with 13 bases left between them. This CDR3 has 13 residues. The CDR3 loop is CASSLGRGNEQYV. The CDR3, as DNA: TGTGCCAGCAGCCTAGGGCGGGGAAACGAGCAGTACGTC.

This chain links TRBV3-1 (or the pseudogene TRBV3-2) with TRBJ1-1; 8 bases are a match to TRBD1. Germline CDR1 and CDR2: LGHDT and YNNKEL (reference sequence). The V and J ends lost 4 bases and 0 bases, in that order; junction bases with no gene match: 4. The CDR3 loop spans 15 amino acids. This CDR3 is CASSRWTGMNTEAFF. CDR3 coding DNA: TGTGCCAGCAGCCGATGGACAGGGATGAACACTGAAGCTTTCTTT.

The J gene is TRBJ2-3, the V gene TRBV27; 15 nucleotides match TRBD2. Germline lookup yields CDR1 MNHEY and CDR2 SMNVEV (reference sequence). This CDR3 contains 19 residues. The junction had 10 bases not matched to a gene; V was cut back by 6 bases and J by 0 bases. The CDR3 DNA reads TGTGCCAGCAGGCCTTACGGACTAGCGGGAGGGCCGAGCACAGATACGCAGTATTTT. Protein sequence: CASRPYGLAGGPSTDTQYF.

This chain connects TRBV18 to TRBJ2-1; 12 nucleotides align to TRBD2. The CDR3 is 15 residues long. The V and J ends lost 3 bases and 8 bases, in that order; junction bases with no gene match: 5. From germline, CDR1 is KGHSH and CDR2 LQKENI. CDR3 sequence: CASSPFSSGRDEQFF. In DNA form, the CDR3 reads TGTGCCAGCTCACCTTTTTCTAGCGGGAGGGATGAGCAGTTCTTC.

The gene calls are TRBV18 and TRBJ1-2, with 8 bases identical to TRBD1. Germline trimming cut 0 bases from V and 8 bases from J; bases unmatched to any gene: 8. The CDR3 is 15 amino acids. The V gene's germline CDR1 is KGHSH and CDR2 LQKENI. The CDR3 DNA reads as TGTGCCAGCTCACCACCCGGGCAGGGGGCTAGCGGCTACACCTTC. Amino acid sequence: CASSPPGQGASGYTF. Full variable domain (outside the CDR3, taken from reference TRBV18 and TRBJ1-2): NAGVMQNPRHLVRRRGQEARLRCSPMKGHSHVYWYRQLPEEGLKFMVYLQKENIIDESGMPKERFSAEFPKEGPSILRIQQVVRGDSAAYFCASSPPGQGASGYTFGSGTRLTVV.

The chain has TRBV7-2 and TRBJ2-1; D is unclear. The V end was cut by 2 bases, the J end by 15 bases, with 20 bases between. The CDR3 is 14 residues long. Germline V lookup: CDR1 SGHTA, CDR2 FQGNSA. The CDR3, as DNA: TGTGCCAGCAGCTTATTTGGCGTCCAGCGTGATCCGTTCTTC. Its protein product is CASSLFGVQRDPFF.

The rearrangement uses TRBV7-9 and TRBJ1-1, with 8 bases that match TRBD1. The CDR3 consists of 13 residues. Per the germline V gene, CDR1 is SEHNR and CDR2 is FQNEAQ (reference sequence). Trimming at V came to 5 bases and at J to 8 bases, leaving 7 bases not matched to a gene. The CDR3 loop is CASSPRQGLEAFF. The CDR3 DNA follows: TGTGCCAGCAGCCCACGACAGGGGCTAGAAGCTTTCTTT. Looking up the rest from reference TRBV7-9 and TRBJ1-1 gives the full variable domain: DTGVSQNPRHKITKRGQNVTFRCDPISEHNRLYWYRQTLGQGPEFLTYFQNEAQLEKSRLLSDRFSAERPKGSFSTLEIQRTEQGDSAMYLCASSPRQGLEAFFGQGTRLTVV.

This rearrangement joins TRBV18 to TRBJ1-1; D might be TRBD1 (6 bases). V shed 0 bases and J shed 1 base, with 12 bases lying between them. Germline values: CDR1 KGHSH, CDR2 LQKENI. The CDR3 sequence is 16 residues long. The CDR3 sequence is CASSPPNGGANTEAFF. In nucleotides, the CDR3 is TGTGCCAGCTCACCACCCAATGGGGGGGCGAACACTGAAGCTTTCTTT. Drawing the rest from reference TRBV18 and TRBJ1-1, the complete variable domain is NAGVMQNPRHLVRRRGQEARLRCSPMKGHSHVYWYRQLPEEGLKFMVYLQKENIIDESGMPKERFSAEFPKEGPSILRIQQVVRGDSAAYFCASSPPNGGANTEAFFGQGTRLTVV.

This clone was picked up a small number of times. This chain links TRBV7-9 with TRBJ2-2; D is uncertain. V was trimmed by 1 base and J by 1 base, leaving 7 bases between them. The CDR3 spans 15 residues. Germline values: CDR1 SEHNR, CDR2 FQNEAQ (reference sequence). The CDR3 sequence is CASSLVPRNTGELFF. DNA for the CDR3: TGTGCCAGCAGCTTAGTCCCGAGGAACACCGGGGAGCTGTTTTTT.

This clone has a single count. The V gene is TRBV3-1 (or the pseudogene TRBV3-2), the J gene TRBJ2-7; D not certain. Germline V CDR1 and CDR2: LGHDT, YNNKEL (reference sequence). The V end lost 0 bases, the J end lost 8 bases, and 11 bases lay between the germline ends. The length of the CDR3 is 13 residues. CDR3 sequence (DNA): TGTGCCAGCAGCCAAGATCTATTTTTACAGCAGTACTTC. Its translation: CASSQDLFLQQYF.

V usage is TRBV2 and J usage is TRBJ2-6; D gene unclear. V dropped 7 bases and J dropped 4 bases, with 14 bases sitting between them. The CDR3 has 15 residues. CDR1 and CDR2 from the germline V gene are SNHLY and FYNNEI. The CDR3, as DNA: TGTGCCAGCATTCATACCCGAGGAGGGGCCAACGTCCTGACTTTC. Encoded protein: CASIHTRGGANVLTF. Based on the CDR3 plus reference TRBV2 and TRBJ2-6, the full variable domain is EPEVTQTPSHQVTQMGQEVILRCVPISNHLYFYWYRQILGQKVEFLVSFYNNEISEKSEIFDDQFSVERPDGSNFTLKIRSTKLEDSAMYFCASIHTRGGANVLTFGAGSRLTVL.

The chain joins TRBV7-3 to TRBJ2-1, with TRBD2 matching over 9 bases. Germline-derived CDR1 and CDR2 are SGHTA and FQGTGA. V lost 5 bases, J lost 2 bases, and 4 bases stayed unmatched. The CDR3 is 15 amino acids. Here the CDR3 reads CASSPAGGPYNEQFF. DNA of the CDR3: TGTGCCAGCAGCCCAGCGGGAGGACCCTACAATGAGCAGTTCTTC.

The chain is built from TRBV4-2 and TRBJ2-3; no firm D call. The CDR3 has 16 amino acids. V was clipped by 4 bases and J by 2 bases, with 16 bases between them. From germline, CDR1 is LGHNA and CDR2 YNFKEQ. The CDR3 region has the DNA TGTGCCAGCAGCCCCTCGTCTGGCTCTGACACAGATACGCAGTATTTT. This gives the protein CASSPSSGSDTDTQYF.